This entry lists 26 T cell receptor beta chains sequenced from one sample in a study of cytomegalovirus exposure and HLA in healthy donors. PCR involved 60 Vbeta and 13 Jbeta primers. Assay used: immunoSEQ multiplex PCR; TCRdb lists only in-frame clones, some missing. The sample includes some 120,000 clones, 65% to 85% of them seen just once. Sequences were obtained from PBMCs. The receptors originated from a man aged 18 to 29 in good health and CMV-seropositive.

This chain links TRBV5-4 with TRBJ2-5, with 9 bases that match TRBD1. The J call may be wrong; the DNA end is better matched by TRBJ2-7. Germline V gene lookup returns CDR1 SGHNT and CDR2 YYREEE (reference sequence). This CDR3 has 14 amino acids. CDR3 nucleotides: TGTGCCAGCAGCTGGACAGGGGACCCCAACGAGCAGTACTTC. This translates into CASSWTGDPNEQYF.

V is TRBV18 and J is TRBJ1-1, with D possibly matching TRBD1 (6 bases). Germline values: CDR1 KGHSH, CDR2 LQKENI. V was cut by 6 bases and J by 5 bases, with 13 bases left in between. The CDR3 consists of 13 residues. CDR3 sequence: CASSLNRETEAFF. The CDR3 region has the DNA TGTGCCAGCTCCCTTAACAGGGAGACTGAAGCTTTCTTT.

This clone was observed once. The rearrangement joins TRBV25-1 to TRBJ2-5; 9 nucleotides agree with TRBD1. V was pared by 8 bases and J by 7 bases, with 14 bases of the junction left unmatched. CDR3 length: 15 amino acids. Per the germline V gene, CDR1 is MGHDK and CDR2 is SYGVNS. DNA for the CDR3: TGTGCCAGCGCGCTCCGGACAGGGGAAACTTCGACCCAGTACTTC. Protein: CASALRTGETSTQYF.

This clone showed up just a few times. CDR3 amino acids: CASSYGQTTDTQYF. In nucleotides, the CDR3 is TGTGCCAGCAGTTACGGACAGACCACAGATACGCAGTATTTT. This chain links TRBV6-6 with TRBJ2-3; maybe TRBD1 (6 bases). Germline CDR1 and CDR2: MNHNY and SVGAGI (reference sequence). The CDR3 has 14 residues. V shed 2 bases and J shed 2 bases, with 8 bases lying between them.

A word on this clone: Other DNA sequences in the same sample also yield this CDR3. This chain links TRBV19 with TRBJ1-1; possible D gene TRBD1, 5 bases. There are 14 residues in the CDR3. With 1 base removed from V and 1 base from J, the gap between germline ends came to 7 bases. In germline, CDR1 is LNHDA, CDR2 SQIVND (reference sequence). The DNA for the CDR3 is TGTGCCAGTAGTATAGGGGGCACGAACACTGAAGCTTTCTTT. Its translation: CASSIGGTNTEAFF.

The gene calls are TRBV6-1 and TRBJ2-3; TRBD2 agrees at 10 bases. Germline V gene lookup returns CDR1 MNHNS and CDR2 SASEGT. Trimming cost V 9 bases and J 6 bases; bases outside gene matches: 9. There are 14 residues in the CDR3. In DNA form, the CDR3 reads TGTGCCAGTGATAGCGGGAGGCCGGGGGATACGCAGTATTTT. Translating it yields CASDSGRPGDTQYF.

To note about this clone: The germline gene is not matched at one end of the junction; a read error may be the cause. In DNA, the CDR3 is TGTTCCAGCAGCTTATCAGAAACCCTCTACGAGCAGTACTTC. Protein sequence: CSSSLSETLYEQYF. V is TRBV7-9 and J is TRBJ2-7, with D hard to call. This CDR3 comprises 14 residues. The germline CDR1 and CDR2 sequences are SEHNR and FQNEAQ (reference sequence).

The chain links TRBV15 to TRBJ2-1; maybe TRBD2 (6 bases). Trimming shortened V by 4 bases and J by 10 bases, and 20 bases separated the two germline ends. The CDR3 length is 15 residues. CDR1 LNHNV and CDR2 YYDKDF come from the germline V gene (reference sequence). The CDR3 is CATSIPGTGLSEQFF. CDR3 in DNA: TGTGCCACCAGCATCCCAGGGACTGGTCTTAGCGAGCAGTTCTTC.

This clone was seen only a few times. The chain employs TRBV6-1 and TRBJ2-3, with TRBD2 matching 9 bases. The ends lost 0 bases at V and 2 bases at J; junction bases unmatched: 6. CDR3 size: 17 residues. Germline CDR1 reads MNHNS; CDR2 reads SASEGT. CDR3 sequence: CASSEAQAGGNTDTQYF. CDR3 DNA: TGTGCCAGCAGTGAAGCCCAAGCGGGGGGAAACACAGATACGCAGTATTTT.

J is TRBJ2-7 and V is TRBV10-1, with TRBD1 matching over 9 bases. This CDR3 has 13 residues. The germline V gene has CDR1 WNHNN and CDR2 SYGVQD (reference sequence). Trimming at V came to 4 bases and at J to 6 bases, leaving 4 bases not matched to a gene. The CDR3 here is CASSVVTGGEQYF. The CDR3 bases are TGCGCCAGCAGTGTTGTGACAGGGGGCGAGCAGTACTTC.

Here the CDR3 reads CASSLVGDYNEKLFF. CDR3 bases: TGTGCCAGCAGCTTGGTCGGGGACTATAATGAAAAACTGTTTTTT. The chain combines TRBV5-6 with TRBJ1-4, with D perhaps matching TRBD1 (5 bases). The V and J ends lost 0 bases and 4 bases respectively, with 10 bases between them. The CDR3 extends over 15 amino acids. Germline V lookup: CDR1 SGHDT, CDR2 YYEEEE.

This chain connects TRBV5-6 to TRBJ2-5, with 8 nucleotides matching TRBD1. CDR1 is SGHDT and CDR2 is YYEEEE in the germline V gene. This CDR3 region has 15 residues. V was clipped by 4 bases and J by 3 bases; unmatched bases: 8. The CDR3 nucleotides are TGTGCCAGCAGCCCGGGACAGGAGTACAAAGAGACCCAGTACTTC. This translates into CASSPGQEYKETQYF.

The chain joins TRBV7-9 to TRBJ2-6; D is possibly TRBD2 (6 bases). The CDR3 covers 16 residues. Germline CDR1 is SEHNR and CDR2 is FQNEAQ (reference sequence). Trimming removed 3 bases at V and 1 base at J, with 10 bases between. CDR3 nucleotide sequence: TGTGCCAGCAGCTTGCCTGGAGGGTCTGGGGCCAACGTCCTGACTTTC. As protein: CASSLPGGSGANVLTF. The variable domain in full, with the rest retrieved from reference TRBV7-9 and TRBJ2-6, is DTGVSQNPRHKITKRGQNVTFRCDPISEHNRLYWYRQTLGQGPEFLTYFQNEAQLEKSRLLSDRFSAERPKGSFSTLEIQRTEQGDSAMYLCASSLPGGSGANVLTFGAGSRLTVL.

The chain has TRBV10-2 and TRBJ2-3, with D possibly matching TRBD2 (6 bases). V was pared by 8 bases and J by 1 base, with 16 bases between. Germline V gene data show CDR1 as WSHSY and CDR2 as SAAADI. The CDR3 loop spans 15 amino acids. DNA of the CDR3: TGCGCCAGCCACCGCGGGGTGATAGGCACAGATACGCAGTATTTT. Translation: CASHRGVIGTDTQYF.

The chain couples TRBV7-8 to TRBJ2-2; the D gene is possibly TRBD2 (6 bases). Trimming took 7 bases from V and 6 from J, leaving 24 bases between them. From germline, CDR1 is SGHVS and CDR2 FQNEAQ. CDR3 length: 17 residues. The chain's CDR3 is CASMSRRAATPSGELFF. The CDR3 nucleotides read TGTGCCAGCATGAGCAGGAGGGCAGCTACCCCGTCCGGGGAGCTGTTTTTT.

The chain recombines TRBV5-1 with TRBJ2-7; D gene uncertain. V dropped 2 bases and J dropped 5 bases, with 14 bases sitting between them. The V gene's germline CDR1 is SGHRS and CDR2 YFSETQ. This CDR3 has 14 amino acids. CDR3 sequence (DNA): TGCGCCAGCAGCTTCTCTGCAGGTGGCGACGAGCAGTACTTC. The encoded protein is CASSFSAGGDEQYF.

V is TRBV27 and J is TRBJ1-2; maybe TRBD1 (5 bases). The germline V gene has CDR1 MNHEY and CDR2 SMNVEV (reference sequence). CDR3 length equals 14 residues. The germline V and J ends were trimmed by 3 bases and 5 bases, with 13 bases remaining between them. In DNA, the CDR3 is TGTGCCAGCAGTTTGTCGGCAGGGATTTATGGCTACACCTTC. Protein sequence: CASSLSAGIYGYTF.

The chain couples TRBV11-2 to TRBJ2-5; tentatively, D is TRBD2 (5 bases). V lost 1 base, J lost 2 bases, and 11 bases lay in between. Germline CDR1 reads SGHAT; CDR2 reads FQNNGV. This CDR3 has 15 amino acids. The CDR3 here is CASSLARTGQETQYF. CDR3 in DNA: TGTGCCAGCAGCTTAGCACGGACGGGGCAAGAGACCCAGTACTTC.

The DNA for the CDR3 is TGTGCCAGCAGCTTCCGGAGAACTAATGAAAAACTGTTTTTT. Its translation is CASSFRRTNEKLFF. The rearrangement joins TRBV7-9 to TRBJ1-4; D is unclear. Trimming took 3 bases from V and 1 from J, leaving 6 bases between them. Per germline, CDR1 SEHNR and CDR2 FQNEAQ (reference sequence). The CDR3 is made up of 14 amino acids. The whole variable domain, remainder taken from reference TRBV7-9 and TRBJ1-4, is DTGVSQNPRHKITKRGQNVTFRCDPISEHNRLYWYRQTLGQGPEFLTYFQNEAQLEKSRLLSDRFSAERPKGSFSTLEIQRTEQGDSAMYLCASSFRRTNEKLFFGSGTQLSVL.

The chain links TRBV4-2 to TRBJ1-1; no definite D call. Trimming took 1 base from V and 2 from J, leaving 5 bases between them. The CDR3 runs to 13 residues. Germline loops: CDR1 LGHNA, CDR2 YNFKEQ. The CDR3, as DNA: TGTGCCAGCAGCCAAGCCAGTAACACTGAAGCTTTCTTT. Translating it yields CASSQASNTEAFF.

This chain uses TRBV19 with TRBJ1-6; D uncertain. From germline, CDR1 is LNHDA and CDR2 SQIVND (reference sequence). Trimming left V 1 base short and J 8 bases short, with 12 bases between. The CDR3 consists of 15 residues. CDR3 residues: CASSIGVVGDSPLHF. DNA for the CDR3: TGTGCCAGTAGTATAGGGGTCGTAGGAGATTCACCCCTCCACTTT.

The chain carries TRBV5-4 and TRBJ2-7, with a weak D call TRBD1 (5 bases). V dropped 0 bases and J dropped 3 bases, with 10 bases sitting between them. Germline V gene data show CDR1 as SGHNT and CDR2 as YYREEE (reference sequence). There are 14 residues in the CDR3. The DNA for the CDR3 is TGTGCCAGCAGCTTGGGGTCAGGGATCTACGAGCAGTACTTC. Amino acids: CASSLGSGIYEQYF.

The rearrangement links TRBV4-3 to TRBJ2-1; perhaps TRBD2 as D (6 bases). This CDR3 has 18 amino acids. V lost 0 bases, J lost 8 bases, and 23 bases lay in between. Looked up from germline, CDR1 is LGHNA and CDR2 is YSLEER. The CDR3 sequence: CASSQDPGGAGVKDEQFF. In DNA, the CDR3 is TGCGCCAGCAGCCAAGATCCGGGTGGAGCGGGCGTTAAGGATGAGCAGTTCTTC.

The rearrangement uses TRBV4-1 and TRBJ2-7; the match to TRBD2 covers 8 bases. The CDR3 is made up of 18 amino acids. Trimming removed 2 bases from V and 0 bases from J; junction bases left unmatched: 12. Germline V gene data show CDR1 as MGHRA and CDR2 as YSYEKL. Here the CDR3 DNA reads TGCGCCAGCAGCCAAAAGAAATCTACACTAGCGGCCTCCTACGAGCAGTACTTC. Its translation: CASSQKKSTLAASYEQYF.

The chain uses TRBV14 and TRBJ1-2; the match to TRBD1 covers 8 bases. J lost 6 bases, V lost 2 bases, and 5 bases had no gene match. The V gene's germline CDR1 is SGHDN and CDR2 FVKESK. This CDR3 comprises 14 residues. The CDR3: CASSQIQGGHGYTF. The CDR3, as DNA: TGTGCCAGCAGCCAAATACAGGGGGGGCATGGCTACACCTTC.

This clone was observed a few times. An end of the junction does not agree with germline; a read error may underlie this. CDR3 sequence: CASSGLAQNIQYF. The CDR3 DNA reads as TGCGCCAGCAGCGGACTAGCCCAAAACATTCAGTACTTC. The gene calls are TRBV10-2 and TRBJ2-4; 8 bases agree with TRBD2. The germline V gene encodes CDR1 WSHSY and CDR2 SAAADI. CDR3 size: 13 residues.